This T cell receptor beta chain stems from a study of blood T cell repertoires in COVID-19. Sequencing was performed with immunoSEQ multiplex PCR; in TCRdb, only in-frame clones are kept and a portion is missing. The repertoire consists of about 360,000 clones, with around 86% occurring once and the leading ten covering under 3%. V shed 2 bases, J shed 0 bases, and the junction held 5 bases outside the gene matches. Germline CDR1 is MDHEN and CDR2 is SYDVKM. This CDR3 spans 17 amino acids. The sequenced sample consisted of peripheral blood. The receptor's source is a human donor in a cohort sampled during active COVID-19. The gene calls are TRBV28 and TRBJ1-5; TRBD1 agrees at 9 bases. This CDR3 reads CASSLRTGDYSNQPQHF. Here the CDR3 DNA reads TGTGCCAGCAGTTTAAGGACAGGGGATTATAGCAATCAGCCCCAGCATTTT. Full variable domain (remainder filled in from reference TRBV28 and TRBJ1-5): DVKVTQSSRYLVKRTGEKVFLECVQDMDHENMFWYRQDPGLGLRLIYFSYDVKMKEKGDIPEGYSVSREKKERFSLILESASTNQTSMYLCASSLRTGDYSNQPQHFGDGTRLSIL.